This T cell receptor beta chain was captured in a study of blood T cells in healthy people across ages. This clonotype occurred a few times. CDR3 length: 15 amino acids. Germline loops: CDR1 SGHRS, CDR2 YFSETQ. Trimming took 4 bases from V and 6 from J, leaving 17 bases between them. Using a J-beta primer mix together with a sample-barcoded 5' primer, a second PCR was run for 7 to 11 cycles. TCRdb itself ran the 5' RACE reads through MiXCR, one entry per CDR3 protein. The data show more than 700,000 distinct CDR3 sequences, 50% to 65% seen once. The source material was blood. This clonotype was sampled from an elderly man in good health. The chain employs TRBV5-1 and TRBJ2-1; perhaps TRBD2 as D (5 bases). CDR3 DNA sequence: TGCGCCAGCAGCCGCAGACCAGCGGAAGGCAATGAGCAGTTCTTC. Amino acids: CASSRRPAEGNEQFF.